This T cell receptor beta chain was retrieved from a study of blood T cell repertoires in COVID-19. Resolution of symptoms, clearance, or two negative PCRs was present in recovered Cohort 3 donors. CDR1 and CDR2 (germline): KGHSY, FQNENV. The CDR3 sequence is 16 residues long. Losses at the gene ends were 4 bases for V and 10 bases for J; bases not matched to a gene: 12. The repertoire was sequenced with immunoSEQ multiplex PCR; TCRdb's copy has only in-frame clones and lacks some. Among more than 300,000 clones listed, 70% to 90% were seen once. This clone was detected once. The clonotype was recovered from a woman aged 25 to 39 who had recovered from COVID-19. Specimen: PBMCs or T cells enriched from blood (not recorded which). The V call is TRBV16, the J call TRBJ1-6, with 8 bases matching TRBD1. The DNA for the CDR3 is TGTGCCAGCAGCCCACTTAGCGGACAGGGTAACTCACCCCTCCACTTT. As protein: CASSPLSGQGNSPLHF.